The 8 T cell receptor beta chains below all came from one sample that was sequenced in a study of T-cell reconstitution after alpha-beta-depleted transplantation in children (dated by TCRdb to 2015 to 2016). The treatment or condition label corresponds to: allogeneic hematopoietic cell transplantation with graft depleted of TCRalphabeta T cells and CD19 B cells. Library preparation used PCR. Sequencing instrument: Illumina HiSeq 2500. TCR libraries were prepared with molecular barcoding, using unique molecular identifiers to normalize TCRbeta repertoire quantification. The public reads were reprocessed in TCRdb via fastp at Q25 and MiXCR, keeping in-frame beta chains. Each CDR3 protein appears once, grouped with its most common genes and DNA. Recorded for this sample are about 240,000 distinct CDR3 sequences; roughly 25% of them occurred a single time. The ten largest clones add up to less than 3.5% of the sample.

The sequencing used PBMCs, collected before TCRalphabeta/CD19-depleted stem cell transplant. Receptors originate from a girl aged 2-10 years with Fanconi anemia, due to receive a stem cell transplant.

Comment on this clonotype: A much larger clone differs from this one at a single base, so this may be a read error. V gene TRBV5-6 combines with J gene TRBJ1-1; D remains ambiguous. This CDR3 is 11 amino acids long. Germline V gene lookup returns CDR1 SGHDT and CDR2 YYEEEE. The germline V and J ends were trimmed by 4 bases and 3 bases, with 4 bases remaining between them. For the CDR3, the DNA is TGTGCCAGCAGCCTGGACACTGAAGCTTTCTTT. Encoded protein: CASSLDTEAFF.

The table lists this clonotype with a few counts. This chain joins TRBV7-9 and TRBJ2-7; TRBD2 might be the D (5 bases). Germline V gene sequence: CDR1 SEHNR, CDR2 FQNEAQ (reference sequence). The CDR3 sequence is 15 residues long. With 4 bases removed from V and 5 bases from J, the gap between germline ends came to 18 bases. Here the CDR3 DNA reads TGTGCCAGCAGCTCATCGTTTGGGAGATGGGACGAGCAGTACTTC. It codes for CASSSSFGRWDEQYF.

The J gene is TRBJ2-1, the V gene TRBV11-1; no reliable D call. Germline lookup yields CDR1 SGHAT and CDR2 FQDESV (reference sequence). V was shortened by 1 base and J by 3 bases, with 7 bases between the two germline ends. The CDR3 covers 14 residues. Here the CDR3 DNA reads TGTGCCAGCAGCTTAGTGCGTAGCTACAATGAGCAGTTCTTC. It codes for CASSLVRSYNEQFF.

The sample holds many counts of this clonotype. This rearrangement joins TRBV20-1 to TRBJ2-7; D is unresolved. This CDR3 contains 14 residues. Between the trimmed V and J ends, which lost 4 bases and 0 bases, there was a span of 13 bases. Germline CDR1 and CDR2: DFQATT and SNEGSKA (reference sequence). CDR3 nucleotide sequence: TGCAGTGCTACCGACCGCTCGGTCTCCTACGAGCAGTACTTC. Amino acid sequence: CSATDRSVSYEQYF.

V gene TRBV2 combines with J gene TRBJ2-7; 16 positions agree with TRBD2. Germline lookup yields CDR1 SNHLY and CDR2 FYNNEI. CDR3 size: 19 residues. Trimming cost V 10 bases and J 3 bases; bases outside gene matches: 18. The CDR3 reads CAISLGTSGRAKYVYEQYF. Written as DNA, the CDR3 is TGTGCCATCAGCCTTGGGACTAGCGGGAGGGCCAAGTATGTCTACGAGCAGTACTTC.

This clonotype was counted between two and nine times. CDR3 DNA: TGTGCCAGCAGTTACGGCGTTGGGGACAGCACAGATACGCAGTATTTT. Translation gives CASSYGVGDSTDTQYF. The gene calls are TRBV6-5 and TRBJ2-3; tentatively, D is TRBD1 or TRBD2 (5 bases each). The CDR3 totals 16 residues. CDR1 is MNHEY and CDR2 is SVGAGI in the germline V gene. Deletions cut 2 bases from V and 0 bases from J, with 12 bases between.

The sample holds many counts of this clonotype. The CDR3 sequence: CASSAHTDTQYF. The CDR3 nucleotides read TGTGCCAGCAGCGCACACACAGATACGCAGTATTTT. The rearrangement joins TRBV9 to TRBJ2-3; no clear D gene. Trimming took off 3 bases at V and 2 bases at J, with 4 bases between the two ends. Germline CDR1 is SGDLS and CDR2 is YYNGEE. This CDR3 is 12 amino acids long.

The chain employs TRBV28 and TRBJ2-5, with 8 bases aligning to TRBD1. Unmatched junction bases numbered 4, after V lost 6 bases and J lost 4 bases. There are 13 residues in the CDR3. Germline CDR1 reads MDHEN; CDR2 reads SYDVKM. The chain's CDR3 is CASRTGASETQYF. CDR3 bases: TGTGCCAGCAGGACAGGGGCGTCAGAGACCCAGTACTTC.